The source of this TCR beta chain is a study of prognosis after radiotherapy for stage I lung cancer (dated by TCRdb to the early 2020s). For the wider study: Roughly 20 stage I NSCLC patients were enrolled in Nanjing, China, between 2018 and early 2019. In more than 13 patients the disease was a newly diagnosed primary stage I lung tumor, whereas 5 or 6 had oligometastatic NSCLC following surgical resection of the primary tumor. All patients were regarded as medically inoperable, because of comorbidities in more than 10 patients and refusal of surgery in 7 or 8 patients. Ages in the cohort of approximately 14 men and a handful of women ranged from roughly 50 to 85 years, with a median of 74. On tumor histology, more than ten patients had adenocarcinoma and several had squamous cell carcinoma. Using image-guided IMRT or VMAT, SBRT was delivered in 3 to 5 fractions at a biologically effective dose of at least 100 Gy. In every patient, SBRT was given without any concurrent therapy. Distant metastases were developed by four of the 19 patients after SBRT, at a median of around seven months, whereas no significant progression was observed in the other 15 patients. Peripheral blood TCR beta repertoires were profiled in stage I NSCLC patients before and after stereotactic body radiotherapy, and the repertoires were related to distant failure. For each of the roughly 19 patients, one blood sample was taken before SBRT and one after, so the study sequenced around 40 samples in total. The investigation overall reported the following: Limitations of the study included a small cohort and short follow-up, and the study findings need independent validation. Whether the expanded TCR clones were tumor-specific was not determined. Post-SBRT Shannon entropy and its change from baseline were lower in patients who developed distant metastases; baseline Shannon entropy was not associated with metastases. After SBRT, the count of unique TCR clones dropped from a median of about 10,000 beforehand to roughly 7,100 afterward (Wilcoxon paired P=0.011). TRBV and TRBJ usage frequencies reportedly differed by metastasis status, in two V genes at baseline and in some 10 V and two J genes after SBRT. All reported P values were unadjusted for multiple comparisons.

No patient had a history of other malignancies or prior chemotherapy or radiotherapy, and all had node-negative disease on CT and PET/CT. About 6.3 milliliters of peripheral venous blood were drawn into EDTA tubes at each of two time points. Ficoll-Paque Plus density-gradient centrifugation was used to isolate PBMCs. Right after collection, samples were placed at -80 degrees C and kept there until analysis. CDR1 and CDR2 are read off the germline V gene as SGHRS and YFSETQ. Trimming costs V 4 bases and J 6 bases, and their ends lie 6 bases apart. From the cysteine through the phenylalanine, the CDR3 covers 11 amino acids. The DNA shown is the 33-base CDR3, in frame from base 1. The TCR beta CDR3 region was amplified from genomic DNA by two rounds of multiplex PCR. The first PCR round used primers specific to each TRBV and TRBJ gene, and the primer sequences were filed in Chinese patent CN105087789A. The second PCR round used universal primers. The Roche High Pure PCR Template Preparation Kit was used to extract genomic DNA from the frozen PBMCs. Paired-end sequencing with 151 bp reads was performed on the libraries using an Illumina HiSeq 3000. In the original analysis: CutAdapt was used to discard raw reads that did not contain the multiplex PCR primer sequences. Using PEAR, the high-quality paired reads were merged into contigs. By aligning each contig to reference sequences, MiXCR assigned the TRB V, D and J gene segments to that contig. To remove sequencing errors, CDR3 sequences were clustered according to base quality and sequence similarity. Diversity was calculated as Shannon entropy divided by the natural log of the number of productive TCR sequences. Clonality was computed as one minus the ratio of Shannon entropy to the natural log of the number of unique clonotypes. The Youden index of ROC curves was used to select progression-free survival cut-offs for repertoire metrics, and analyses were performed in R 3.5.3. TCRdb reprocessed the public reads (quality trimming at Q25 with fastp, clone calling with MiXCR) and kept in-frame beta chains. Every CDR3 protein is listed once, alongside the most common genes and DNA of its rows. The V and J calls and clone size are TCRdb's, not the authors'. Within this sample are about 35,000 distinct CDR3 sequences, with approximately 35% of them counted one time only. The ten largest clones take up 25% to 30% of the sample.

This clonotype was seen at least ten times. The antigen it recognizes is unknown. Base quality data are lacking; no much larger clone is found one base away. The chain employs TRBV5-1 and TRBJ2-3; the D gene is unclear. The sequencing here drew on PBMCs, taken before or after stereotactic body radiation therapy (not recorded which). The TCR originated in a donor of 50 years or more with non-small cell lung cancer. The sequence in DNA is TGCGCCAGCAGCAGCCAGGATACGCAGTATTTT. It translates to CASSSQDTQYF.